The present T cell receptor (beta chain) was sequenced within a study of T cell repertoires in ileal Crohn's disease (dated by TCRdb to the late 2010s). Regarding the study in general: At the time of surgery, around 35% of patients were active smokers, and the median duration of disease was approximately 8 years. The TCR repertoire was analysed in about 55 patients with Crohn's disease drawn from a prospective multicentre cohort. The study was conducted in parallel with a multicentre cohort that was designed to identify predictors of early endoscopic recurrence following ileocolonic resection. Endoscopic postoperative recurrence was defined as a Rutgeerts score above i0. A total of around 150 mucosal samples from about 50 patients were sequenced, with samples obtained at several locations on the surgical specimen and at postoperative endoscopy. Every patient underwent surgery because of a complication, which was stricturing disease in roughly 60% of cases and penetrating disease in approximately 40%. Roughly half of the patients were given postoperative therapy, with about 17 on anti-TNF agents and 11 to 12 on thiopurines.

Paper-wide results and their limitations: Higher high-frequency clone percentages at surgery were associated with endoscopic recurrence; all patients with clonality above 26.8% (18/57) had recurrence. Mucosal CD4 and CD8 T cells were sorted and sequenced only in a subgroup of patients, the size of which was not stated. Compared with CD4 T cells, sorted CD8 T cells contained more high-frequency clones, which suggests that the mucosal expansions were mostly CD8. Patients who were active smokers at surgery had a significantly higher proportion of clonal expansions than non-smokers (around 25% vs 18%, p=0.02).

To be eligible, patients had to be adults with ileal or ileocolonic Crohn's disease and an indication for ileocolonic resection. Before DNA extraction, whole ileal mucosal biopsies were kept frozen at -80 degrees C. Genomic DNA was extracted from frozen whole biopsies with a TRizol-based method and quantified on a NanoDrop 2000 spectrophotometer. For commercial TCRB immunosequencing, approximately 480 nanograms of biopsy DNA were submitted for each sample. CDR3 regions were amplified from genomic DNA by Adaptive Biotechnology using a two-step, amplification bias-controlled multiplex PCR. In the first PCR, primers covered every V and J gene segment, and in the second PCR, barcodes and Illumina adapters were added. CDR3 libraries were sequenced using an Illumina instrument. Per the authors' processing: Analysis combined the vendor-provided pipelines with custom analysis of raw data in R/Bioconductor under R version 3.3.0. Clonality, which ranges from 0 to 1, was calculated as the inverse of the normalised Shannon entropy across all productive clones. High-frequency clones were defined as the share of the repertoire taken up by the top 100 clones, keeping only clones that passed a 95% confidence test. The Simpson index measured repertoire diversity, and the Morisita-Horn index measured overlap between samples. Drawn from immuneACCESS, this table holds only the in-frame rearrangements with V and J called that TCRdb kept. Clones are partly lost; checked studies trace under half to an unresolved V gene and leave the rest unexplained. V and J calls and clone size come straight from that table; D and trimming were deduced from the DNA. This sample is represented by approximately 6,000 clones; around four fifths of them were singletons. The ten largest clonotypes hold about 5% of the sample.

About this clone: The target of this receptor is not known. It has no much larger one-base neighbor in the sample; base qualities were not kept.

A distance of 11 bases separates the germline ends of V and J, which lose 7 bases and 5 bases respectively. Inclusive of the bounding cysteine and phenylalanine, the CDR3 is 11 residues long. The CDR3 DNA has 33 bases and is translated from base 1. Looking up the germline V gene yields CDR1 SQVTM and CDR2 ANQGSEA. Sample: ileal tissue. This chain is built from TRBV29-1 and TRBJ1-2, with no reliable assignment of the D segment. The origin of this receptor is an adult with Crohn's disease. CDR3 protein: CSGLDGYGYTF. The nucleotides are TGCAGCGGTCTGGACGGGTATGGCTACACCTTC.